These T cell receptor beta chains were read from a single sample in a study of vaccination effects on CD4 cells after COVID-19. Assay used: immunoSEQ multiplex PCR; TCRdb lists only in-frame clones, some missing. The table has 30,000 or so clones, around 67% seen once. Antigen specificity for these receptors is unknown. The sequencing used CD4+ T cells from PBMCs cultured with HCoV-NL63 spike peptides, collected after COVID-19 vaccination. Every receptor here comes from a human donor who received a COVID-19 vaccine. Each CDR3 is given with its conserved first and last residue. Fields, in order: J gene, clone size, V gene, D gene, CDR3 DNA, CDR3 protein. A D gene is named only where the DNA matches it firmly. Some rows have no size entry. The others give once, few or many, or a class for an expanded clone.

TRBJ2-2,NA,TRBV6-5,TRBD2,TGTGCCAGCAGTTACGCGGGAGTAGTTACCGGGGAGCTGTTTTTT,CASSYAGVVTGELFF
TRBJ2-7,few,TRBV5-1,NA,TGCGCCAGCAGCTTGGGGACAGCCAGCTCCTACGAGCAGTACTTC,CASSLGTASSYEQYF
TRBJ2-3,NA,TRBV10-3,NA,TGTGCCATCAATAACCCCCCAACAGATACGCAGTATTTT,CAINNPPTDTQYF
TRBJ1-3,NA,TRBV6-5,NA,TGTGCCAGCACGGCGTCCGGTGGGGGAAACACCATATATTTT,CASTASGGGNTIYF
TRBJ2-7,NA,TRBV9,TRBD2,TGTGCCAGCAGCGTACTAGCGGGTTCCTACGAGCAGTACTTC,CASSVLAGSYEQYF
TRBJ2-1,few,TRBV7-8,TRBD1,TGTGCCAGCAGCCGTTATAACAGGGACAGCTACACGTTCTTC,CASSRYNRDSYTFF
TRBJ2-7,few,TRBV4-2,NA,TGTGCCAGCAGCCAAAACATAGGGCAGGACAGCTCCTACGAGCAGTACTTC,CASSQNIGQDSSYEQYF
TRBJ2-1,few,TRBV5-1,TRBD2,TGCGCCAGCAGCGGTGGCGGGGGGGCAGGGACCTACAATGAGCAGTTCTTC,CASSGGGGAGTYNEQFF
TRBJ2-7,once,TRBV12-3/TRBV12-4,NA,TGTGCCAGCAGCTCGGTTGGATCCTACGAGCAGTACTTC,CASSSVGSYEQYF
TRBJ2-4,NA,TRBV29-1,TRBD1,TGCAGCGTTGATTTAGGGGGCCAAAGCGGAAACATTCAGTACTTC,CSVDLGGQSGNIQYF
TRBJ1-2,NA,TRBV7-9,NA,TGTGCCAGCAGCTTAGCACAGGTAGAAGGCTACACCTTC,CASSLAQVEGYTF
TRBJ2-2,NA,TRBV6-5,NA,TGTGCCAGCAGTTACTCCGCAGGGTTGCTCCCCGGGGAGCTGTTTTTT,CASSYSAGLLPGELFF
TRBJ1-6,NA,TRBV25-1,NA,TGTGCCAGCAGTGGACAAAATTCACCCCTCCACTTT,CASSGQNSPLHF
TRBJ2-2,NA,TRBV7-2,TRBD2,TGTGCCAGCAGCTCAGTCTCGGGAGGCGGGGAGCTGTTTTTT,CASSSVSGGGELFF
TRBJ2-1,NA,TRBV6-1,TRBD2,TGTGCCAGCAGTGAAGATGCGGGAGGGCCGAATGAGCAGTTCTTC,CASSEDAGGPNEQFF
TRBJ2-5,NA,TRBV6-1,TRBD2,TGTGCCAGCAGTGAATTAGCGGGGGGGCAAGAGACCCAGTACTTC,CASSELAGGQETQYF
TRBJ2-5,NA,TRBV18,TRBD2,TGTGCCAGCTCACCGCGGGGACTAGCAATGGGGGAGACCCAGTACTTC,CASSPRGLAMGETQYF
TRBJ1-2,once,TRBV6-1,NA,TGTGCCAGCAGTGAAGGGGGGGGCTACACCTTC,CASSEGGGYTF
TRBJ1-2,NA,TRBV6-1,TRBD1,TGTGCCAGCAGTGAAATTTGGACAGGGGGTTCTGGCTACACCTTC,CASSEIWTGGSGYTF
TRBJ1-6,few,TRBV13,NA,TGTGCCAGCAGCGGCCGCGGGACGTATCAGGATTCACCCCTCCACTTT,CASSGRGTYQDSPLHF
TRBJ2-7,NA,TRBV23-1,TRBD1,TGCGCCAGCAGTCAAAAAGCGGGACAGGGTCACGGGTACGAGCAGTACTTC,CASSQKAGQGHGYEQYF
TRBJ1-2,NA,TRBV27,TRBD1,TGTGCCACCAGGACAGGGTCCTATGGCTACACCTTC,CATRTGSYGYTF
TRBJ2-2,NA,TRBV4-1,NA,TGCGCCAGCAGCCCGCAGGCCCTCAGGGTTCAAAGGAGGGTGGGGCAGCTGTTTTTT,CASSPQALRVQRRVGQLFF
TRBJ1-5,NA,TRBV27,NA,TGTGCCAGCAGTTTACATCCTAGCAATCAGCCCCAGCATTTT,CASSLHPSNQPQHF
TRBJ2-7,NA,TRBV5-1,TRBD2,TGCGCCAGCAGCTTGTTGGAGAAACTAGCGGGATTTGAAGAGCAGTACTTC,CASSLLEKLAGFEEQYF
TRBJ2-7,few,TRBV6-5,NA,TGTGCCAGCAGTTACCGGGACAACTCCTACGAGCAGTACTTC,CASSYRDNSYEQYF
TRBJ2-1,once,TRBV4-1,NA,TGCGCCAGCAGCCAAACAGCGAGGGGTCACGGGGCCCTGAACAATGAGCAGTTCTTC,CASSQTARGHGALNNEQFF
TRBJ1-6,NA,TRBV2,NA,TGTGCCAGCAGTGAAATGGACAGCTATAATTCACCCCTCCACTTT,CASSEMDSYNSPLHF
TRBJ1-5,NA,TRBV27,NA,TGTGCCAGCAGTGCCCAAAGGGGGGGCGAGCAGCCCCAGCATTTT,CASSAQRGGEQPQHF
TRBJ2-7,NA,TRBV11-2,TRBD2,TGTGCCAGCAGCGCAGCTAGCGGGATATTGGGCGAGCAGTACTTC,CASSAASGILGEQYF
TRBJ2-3,NA,TRBV7-6,TRBD1,TGTGCCAGCAGCTCCCCGGGACAGATCACAGATACGCAGTATTTT,CASSSPGQITDTQYF
TRBJ2-5,NA,TRBV11-3,TRBD2,TGTGCCAGCAGCCCATCTAGCGGGGGGGGTGAGACCCAGTACTTC,CASSPSSGGGETQYF
TRBJ2-2,few,TRBV24-1,NA,TGTGCCACCAGTGATTTTGGAGGGGGCGAGGTTATCGGAAGCACCGGGGAGCTGTTTTTT,CATSDFGGGEVIGSTGELFF
TRBJ1-2,NA,TRBV6-1,NA,TGTGCCAGCCGTGAGGCCGACAGAGAGTACTATGGCTACACCTTC,CASREADREYYGYTF